These T cell receptor beta chains were read from a single sample in a study of T cells in localized non-small cell lung cancer. Profiling relied on immunoSEQ multiplex PCR, and the TCRdb table lists in-frame clones only, not all of them. The table lists 50,000 to 75,000 clones, around nine tenths of them singletons, with 20% to 25% in the top ten. The sequencing here drew on peripheral blood, taken before any cancer treatment. All receptors derive from a man between 40 and 75 years old with stage I squamous cell lung carcinoma. Both conserved end residues are part of each CDR3. Fields, in order: clone size, V gene, J gene, D gene, CDR3 protein, CDR3 DNA. D genes are given only for firm matches. Size is stated for part of the rows, as once, few or many counts, or as a class when the clone is expanded.

size: NA
V: TRBV6-6
J: TRBJ2-3
D: NA
CDR3: CASSLPGKSDTQYF
DNA: TGTGCCAGCAGTTTGCCAGGGAAGTCAGATACGCAGTATTTT

size: NA
V: TRBV2
J: TRBJ1-4
D: NA
CDR3: CASSTSLYEKLFF
DNA: TGTGCCAGCAGTACCTCGTTGTATGAAAAACTGTTTTTT

size: once
V: TRBV5-4
J: TRBJ2-5
D: NA
CDR3: CASTVALRETQYF
DNA: TGTGCCAGCACCGTAGCGTTAAGAGAGACCCAGTACTTC

size: few
V: TRBV30
J: TRBJ1-5
D: NA
CDR3: CAWSAGGNQPQHF
DNA: TGTGCCTGGAGTGCTGGGGGCAATCAGCCCCAGCATTTT

size: NA
V: TRBV19
J: TRBJ2-5
D: NA
CDR3: CASNERGGGETQYF
DNA: TGTGCCAGTAATGAGAGGGGTGGTGGAGAGACCCAGTACTTC

size: NA
V: TRBV7-9
J: TRBJ1-3
D: NA
CDR3: CASSPTLGFGNTIYF
DNA: TGTGCCAGCAGCCCGACACTGGGCTTTGGAAACACCATATATTTT

size: NA
V: TRBV7-9
J: TRBJ2-7
D: TRBD1
CDR3: CASSPEGTVNEQYF
DNA: TGTGCCAGCAGCCCCGAGGGGACAGTAAACGAGCAGTACTTC

size: NA
V: TRBV19
J: TRBJ2-1
D: TRBD2
CDR3: CASSMFGGGSYNEQFF
DNA: TGTGCCAGTAGTATGTTTGGGGGGGGCTCCTACAATGAGCAGTTCTTC

size: once
V: TRBV28
J: TRBJ2-6
D: TRBD1
CDR3: CASQDRGQKKYSGANVLTF
DNA: TGTGCCAGCCAAGACAGGGGGCAGAAGAAATATTCTGGGGCCAACGTCCTGACTTTC

size: NA
V: TRBV5-4
J: TRBJ2-7
D: NA
CDR3: CASSPPGSKSYEQYF
DNA: TGTGCCAGCAGCCCGCCTGGCAGCAAGAGTTACGAGCAGTACTTC

size: few
V: TRBV5-4
J: TRBJ2-6
D: NA
CDR3: CASSPGASGANVLTF
DNA: TGTGCCAGCAGCCCAGGGGCGTCTGGGGCCAACGTCCTGACTTTC

size: NA
V: TRBV7-9
J: TRBJ2-7
D: NA
CDR3: CASSFSPYEQYF
DNA: TGTGCCAGCAGCTTTAGTCCGTACGAGCAGTACTTC

size: NA
V: TRBV11-3
J: TRBJ2-3
D: NA
CDR3: CASSVRATGLTDTQYF
DNA: TGTGCCAGCAGCGTAAGAGCAACGGGGCTGACAGATACGCAGTATTTT

size: NA
V: TRBV27
J: TRBJ2-3
D: TRBD1
CDR3: CASSHRAGGFTDTQYF
DNA: TGTGCCAGCAGTCATCGGGCAGGGGGATTCACAGATACGCAGTATTTT

size: NA
V: TRBV6-6
J: TRBJ2-7
D: NA
CDR3: CASSYSRGTYEQYF
DNA: TGTGCCAGCAGTTACTCGCGGGGAACCTACGAGCAGTACTTC

size: NA
V: TRBV6-6
J: TRBJ1-1
D: NA
CDR3: CASIRDGENTEAFF
DNA: TGTGCCAGCATTAGGGACGGGGAGAACACTGAAGCTTTCTTT

size: NA
V: TRBV9
J: TRBJ1-2
D: NA
CDR3: CASSVDIDYGYTF
DNA: TGTGCCAGCAGCGTAGATATAGACTATGGCTACACCTTC

size: NA
V: TRBV10-3
J: TRBJ2-1
D: TRBD2
CDR3: CAISSPSGSSFSNEQFF
DNA: TGTGCCATCAGCTCTCCTAGCGGGAGTTCCTTCAGCAATGAGCAGTTCTTC

size: NA
V: TRBV27
J: TRBJ2-6
D: NA
CDR3: CASSPRLLSGANVLTF
DNA: TGTGCCAGCAGTCCCCGTCTATTGTCTGGGGCCAACGTCCTGACTTTC

size: NA
V: TRBV7-2
J: TRBJ2-5
D: TRBD1
CDR3: CASSDRGRRETQYF
DNA: TGTGCCAGCAGCGACAGGGGGCGGAGAGAGACCCAGTACTTC

size: NA
V: TRBV19
J: TRBJ1-5
D: NA
CDR3: CASSPAGGGSNQPQHF
DNA: TGTGCCAGTAGTCCGGCCGGAGGGGGTAGCAATCAGCCCCAGCATTTT

size: NA
V: TRBV7-2
J: TRBJ2-3
D: TRBD2
CDR3: CASSPKREGRPDTQYF
DNA: TGTGCCAGCAGCCCGAAGCGGGAGGGCCGACCAGATACGCAGTATTTT

size: NA
V: TRBV30
J: TRBJ2-2
D: NA
CDR3: CAWKPGELFF
DNA: TGTGCCTGGAAACCCGGGGAGCTGTTTTTT